The present T cell receptor beta chain was sequenced within a study of CD8 T cells in Susac syndrome. The germline V and J ends were trimmed by 5 bases and 4 bases, with 6 bases remaining between them. The CDR3 is 12 residues long. CDR1 is MNHEY, CDR2 SMNVEV, per germline (reference sequence). RNA amounts of roughly 0.45 to 1 ug underwent reverse transcription with random hexamers. TCRdb itself ran the immunoSEQ multiplex PCR reads through MiXCR, one entry per CDR3 protein. This sample has roughly 250,000 distinct CDR3 sequences, with 90% to 96% found just once. The table lists this clonotype with a few counts.

The material sequenced was CD4+ T cells from PBMCs. This receptor was identified in a human donor with Susac syndrome. The chain links TRBV27 to TRBJ1-5; D is uncertain. The DNA for the CDR3 is TGTGCCAGCAGTCGGTCAAATCAGCCCCAGCATTTT. Its translation is CASSRSNQPQHF.